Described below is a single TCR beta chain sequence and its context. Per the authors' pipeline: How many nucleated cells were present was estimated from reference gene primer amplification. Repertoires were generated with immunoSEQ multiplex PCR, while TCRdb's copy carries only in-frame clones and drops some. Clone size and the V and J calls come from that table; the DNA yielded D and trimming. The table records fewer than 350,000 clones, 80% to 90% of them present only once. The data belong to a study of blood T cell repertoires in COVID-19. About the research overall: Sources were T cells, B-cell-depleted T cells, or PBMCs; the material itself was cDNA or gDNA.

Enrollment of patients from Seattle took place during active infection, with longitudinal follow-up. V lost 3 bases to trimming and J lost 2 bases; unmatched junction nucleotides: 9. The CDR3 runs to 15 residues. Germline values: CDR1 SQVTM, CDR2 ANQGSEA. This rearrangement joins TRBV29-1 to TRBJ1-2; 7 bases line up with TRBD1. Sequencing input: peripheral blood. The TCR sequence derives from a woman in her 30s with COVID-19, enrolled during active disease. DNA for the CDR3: TGCAGCGTTGACTCATACGGGACAGCCAACTATGGCTACACCTTC. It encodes CSVDSYGTANYGYTF.